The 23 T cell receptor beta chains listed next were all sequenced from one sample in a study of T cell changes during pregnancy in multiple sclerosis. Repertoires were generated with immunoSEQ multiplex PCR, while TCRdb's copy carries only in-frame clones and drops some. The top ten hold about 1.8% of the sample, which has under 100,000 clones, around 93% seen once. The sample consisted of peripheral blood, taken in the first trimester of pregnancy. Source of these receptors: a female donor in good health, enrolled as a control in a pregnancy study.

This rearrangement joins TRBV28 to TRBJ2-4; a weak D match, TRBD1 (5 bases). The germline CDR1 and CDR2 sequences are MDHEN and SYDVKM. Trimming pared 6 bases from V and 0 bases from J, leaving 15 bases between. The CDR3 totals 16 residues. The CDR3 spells CASRSGYGEAKNIQYF. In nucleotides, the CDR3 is TGTGCCAGCAGATCAGGGTATGGGGAAGCCAAAAACATTCAGTACTTC. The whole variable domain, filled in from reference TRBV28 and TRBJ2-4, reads DVKVTQSSRYLVKRTGEKVFLECVQDMDHENMFWYRQDPGLGLRLIYFSYDVKMKEKGDIPEGYSVSREKKERFSLILESASTNQTSMYLCASRSGYGEAKNIQYFGAGTRLSVL.

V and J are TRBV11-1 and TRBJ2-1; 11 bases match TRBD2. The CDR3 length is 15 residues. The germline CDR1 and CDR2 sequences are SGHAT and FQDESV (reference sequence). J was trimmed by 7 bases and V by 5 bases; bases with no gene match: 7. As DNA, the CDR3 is TGTGCCAGCAGCCTGACTAGCGGGGTAAGGAATGAGCAGTTCTTC. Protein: CASSLTSGVRNEQFF.

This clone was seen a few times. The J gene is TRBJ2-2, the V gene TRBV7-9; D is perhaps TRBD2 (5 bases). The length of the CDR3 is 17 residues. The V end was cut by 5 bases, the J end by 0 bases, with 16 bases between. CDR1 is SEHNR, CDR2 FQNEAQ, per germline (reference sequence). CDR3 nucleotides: TGTGCCAGCAGCCCCCCTCGGGGAGCATCGAACACCGGGGAGCTGTTTTTT. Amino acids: CASSPPRGASNTGELFF. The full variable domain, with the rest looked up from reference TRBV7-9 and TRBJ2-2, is DTGVSQNPRHKITKRGQNVTFRCDPISEHNRLYWYRQTLGQGPEFLTYFQNEAQLEKSRLLSDRFSAERPKGSFSTLEIQRTEQGDSAMYLCASSPPRGASNTGELFFGEGSRLTVL.

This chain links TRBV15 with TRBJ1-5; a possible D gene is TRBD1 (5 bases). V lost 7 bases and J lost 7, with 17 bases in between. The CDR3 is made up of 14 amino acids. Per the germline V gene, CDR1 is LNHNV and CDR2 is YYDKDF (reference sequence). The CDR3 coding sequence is TGTGCCACCACATTCGGGGGTCGGGACCAGCCCCAGCATTTT. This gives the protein CATTFGGRDQPQHF.

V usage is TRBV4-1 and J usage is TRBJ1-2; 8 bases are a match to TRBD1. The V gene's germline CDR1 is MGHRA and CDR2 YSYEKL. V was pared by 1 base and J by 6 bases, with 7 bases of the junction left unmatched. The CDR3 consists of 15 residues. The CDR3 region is CASSQGQGQVDGYTF. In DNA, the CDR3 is TGCGCCAGCAGCCAAGGCCAGGGACAGGTCGATGGCTACACCTTC.

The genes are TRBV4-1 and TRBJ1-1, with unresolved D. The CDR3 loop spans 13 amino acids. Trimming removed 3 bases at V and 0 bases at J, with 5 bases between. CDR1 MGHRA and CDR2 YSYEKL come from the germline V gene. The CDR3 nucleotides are TGCGCCAGCAGCCAGCGTGTGAACACTGAAGCTTTCTTT. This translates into CASSQRVNTEAFF.

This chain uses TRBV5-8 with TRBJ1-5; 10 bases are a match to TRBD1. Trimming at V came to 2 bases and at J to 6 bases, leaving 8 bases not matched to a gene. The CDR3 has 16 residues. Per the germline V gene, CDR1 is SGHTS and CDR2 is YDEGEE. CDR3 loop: CASSFQTGGVFQPQHF. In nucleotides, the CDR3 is TGTGCCAGCAGCTTCCAGACAGGGGGCGTTTTTCAGCCCCAGCATTTT.

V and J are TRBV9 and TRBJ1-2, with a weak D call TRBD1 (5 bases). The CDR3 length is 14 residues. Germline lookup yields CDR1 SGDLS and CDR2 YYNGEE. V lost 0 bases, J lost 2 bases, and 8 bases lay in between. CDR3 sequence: CASSVGKGNYGYTF. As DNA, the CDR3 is TGTGCCAGCAGCGTAGGGAAGGGGAACTATGGCTACACCTTC.

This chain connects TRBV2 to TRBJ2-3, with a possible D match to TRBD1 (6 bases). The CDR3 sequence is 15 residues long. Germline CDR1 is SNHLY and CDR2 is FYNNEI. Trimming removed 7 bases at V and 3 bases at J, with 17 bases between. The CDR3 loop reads CASTSNRVRTDTQYF. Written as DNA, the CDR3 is TGTGCCAGCACCTCAAACAGGGTGAGAACAGATACGCAGTATTTT.

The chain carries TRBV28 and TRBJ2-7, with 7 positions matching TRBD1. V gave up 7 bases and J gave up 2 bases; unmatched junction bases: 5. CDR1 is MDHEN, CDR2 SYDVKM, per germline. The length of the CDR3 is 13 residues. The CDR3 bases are TGTGCCAGCACCTACAGGGGACCCTACGAGCAGTACTTC. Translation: CASTYRGPYEQYF.

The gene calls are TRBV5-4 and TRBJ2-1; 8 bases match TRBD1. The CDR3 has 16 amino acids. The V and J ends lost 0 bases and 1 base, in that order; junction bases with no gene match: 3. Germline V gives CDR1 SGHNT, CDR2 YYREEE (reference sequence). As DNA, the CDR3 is TGTGCCAGCAGCTTGGGACAGGGGTCGTCCTACAATGAGCAGTTCTTC. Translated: CASSLGQGSSYNEQFF. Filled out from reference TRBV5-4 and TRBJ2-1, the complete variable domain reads ETGVTQSPTHLIKTRGQQVTLRCSSQSGHNTVSWYQQALGQGPQFIFQYYREEENGRGNFPPRFSGLQFPNYSSELNVNALELDDSALYLCASSLGQGSSYNEQFFGPGTRLTVL.

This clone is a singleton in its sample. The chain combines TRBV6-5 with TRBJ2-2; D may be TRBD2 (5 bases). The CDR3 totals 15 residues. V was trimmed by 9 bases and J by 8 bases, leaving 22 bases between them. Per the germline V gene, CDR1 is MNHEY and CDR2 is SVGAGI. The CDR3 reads CASLRGYSSPGELFF. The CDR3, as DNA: TGTGCCAGTCTAAGAGGGTACTCATCCCCTGGGGAGCTGTTTTTT.

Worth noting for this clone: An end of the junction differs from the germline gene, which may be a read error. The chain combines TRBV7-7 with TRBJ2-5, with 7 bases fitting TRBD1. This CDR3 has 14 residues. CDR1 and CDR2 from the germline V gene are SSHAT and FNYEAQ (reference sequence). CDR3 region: CASSRDRAQETQYF. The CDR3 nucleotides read TGTGCTAGCAGCCGCGACAGGGCCCAAGAGACCCAGTACTTC. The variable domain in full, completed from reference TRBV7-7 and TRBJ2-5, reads GAGVSQSPRYKVTKRGQDVTLRCDPISSHATLYWYQQALGQGPEFLTYFNYEAQPDKSGLPSDRFSAERPEGSISTLTIQRTEQRDSAMYRCASSRDRAQETQYFGPGTRLLVL.

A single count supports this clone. The CDR3 region is CASSLGGPIYNEQFF. CDR3 nucleotides: TGTGCCAGCAGCTTGGGGGGGCCCATTTACAATGAGCAGTTCTTC. The rearrangement uses TRBV13 and TRBJ2-1; a possible D gene is TRBD2 (7 bases). CDR1 is PRHDT, CDR2 FYEKMQ, per germline (reference sequence). This CDR3 is 15 amino acids long. The V end lost 3 bases, the J end lost 4 bases, and 13 bases lay between the germline ends.

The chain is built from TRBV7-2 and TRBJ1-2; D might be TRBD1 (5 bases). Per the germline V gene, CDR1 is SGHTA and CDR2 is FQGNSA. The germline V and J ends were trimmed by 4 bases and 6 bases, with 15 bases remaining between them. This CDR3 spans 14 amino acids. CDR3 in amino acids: CASSSGRGGDGYTF. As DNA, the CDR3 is TGTGCCAGCAGCTCAGGACGGGGCGGGGATGGCTACACCTTC.

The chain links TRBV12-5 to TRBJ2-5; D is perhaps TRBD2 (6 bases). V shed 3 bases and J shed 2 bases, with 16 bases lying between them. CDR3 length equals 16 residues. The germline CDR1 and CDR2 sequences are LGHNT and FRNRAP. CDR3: CASGLRIRGKQETQYF. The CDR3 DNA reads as TGTGCTAGTGGTTTAAGAATCCGGGGGAAACAAGAGACCCAGTACTTC.

CDR3 sequence reads: CASSDPQGGKNYGYTF. The CDR3 region has the DNA TGTGCCAGCAGCGACCCCCAGGGAGGGAAGAACTATGGCTACACCTTC. The genes are TRBV9 and TRBJ1-2, with TRBD1 as a possible D gene (5 bases). V lost 3 bases to trimming and J lost 2 bases, with 17 bases between them. The CDR3 spans 16 residues. The germline V gene has CDR1 SGDLS and CDR2 YYNGEE.

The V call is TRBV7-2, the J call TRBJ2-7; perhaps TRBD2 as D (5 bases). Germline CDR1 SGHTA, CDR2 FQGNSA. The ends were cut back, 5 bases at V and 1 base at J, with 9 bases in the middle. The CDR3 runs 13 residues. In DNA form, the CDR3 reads TGTGCCAGCAGCCGTTCGGGGTCCTACGAGCAGTACTTC. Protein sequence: CASSRSGSYEQYF.

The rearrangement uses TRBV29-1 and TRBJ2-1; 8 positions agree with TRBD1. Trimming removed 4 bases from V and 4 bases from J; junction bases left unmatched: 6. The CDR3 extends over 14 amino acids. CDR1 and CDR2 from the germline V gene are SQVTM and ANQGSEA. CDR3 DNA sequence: TGCAGCGTTGTTCGGGACAGGCAATACAATGAGCAGTTCTTC. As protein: CSVVRDRQYNEQFF.

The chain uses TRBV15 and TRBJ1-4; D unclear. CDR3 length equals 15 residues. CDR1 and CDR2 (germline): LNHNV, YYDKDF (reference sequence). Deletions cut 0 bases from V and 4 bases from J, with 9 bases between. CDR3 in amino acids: CATSRDPGNNEKLFF. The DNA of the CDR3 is TGTGCCACCAGCAGAGATCCGGGGAATAATGAAAAACTGTTTTTT.

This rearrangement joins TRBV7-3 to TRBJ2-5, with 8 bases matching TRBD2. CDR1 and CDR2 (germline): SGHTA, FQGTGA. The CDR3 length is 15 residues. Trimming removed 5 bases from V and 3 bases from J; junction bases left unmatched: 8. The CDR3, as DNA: TGTGCCAGCAGCCGTGGGGGAGCGGGGGAAGAGACCCAGTACTTC. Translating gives CASSRGGAGEETQYF. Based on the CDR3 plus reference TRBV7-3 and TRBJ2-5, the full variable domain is GAGVSQTPSNKVTEKGKYVELRCDPISGHTALYWYRQSLGQGPEFLIYFQGTGAADDSGLPNDRFFAVRPEGSVSTLKIQRTERGDSAVYLCASSRGGAGEETQYFGPGTRLLVL.

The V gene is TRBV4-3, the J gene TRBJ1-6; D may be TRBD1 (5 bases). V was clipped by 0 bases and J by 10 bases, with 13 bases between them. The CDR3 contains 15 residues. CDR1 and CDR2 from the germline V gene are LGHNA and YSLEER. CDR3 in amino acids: CASSQDGPDSSPLHF. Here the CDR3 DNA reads TGCGCCAGCAGCCAAGATGGCCCAGACAGCTCACCCCTCCACTTT.

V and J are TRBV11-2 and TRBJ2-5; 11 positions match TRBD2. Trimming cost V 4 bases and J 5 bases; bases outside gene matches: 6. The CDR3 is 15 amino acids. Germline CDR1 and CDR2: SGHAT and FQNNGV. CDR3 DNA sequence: TGTGCCAGCAGCTCACTAGCGGGGGTAGGGGAGACCCAGTACTTC. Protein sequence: CASSSLAGVGETQYF.